These 8 T cell receptor beta chains share one sample of origin, sequenced in a study of cytomegalovirus exposure and HLA in healthy donors. A multiplex PCR was run with 60 Vbeta primers and 13 Jbeta primers. TCRdb's copy holds only in-frame clones and misses some; the assay was immunoSEQ multiplex PCR. The sample has tens of thousands of clones, roughly 74% seen once; the top ten hold around a quarter. Sequencing input: PBMCs. Every receptor here comes from a woman aged 35 to 49 in good health and CMV-seropositive.

CDR3 region: CASRRNTRDYEQYF. CDR3 sequence (DNA): TGTGCCAGCAGGAGGAACACCCGAGACTACGAGCAGTACTTC. This chain joins TRBV6-5 and TRBJ2-7; D is ambiguous. The germline V and J ends were trimmed by 6 bases and 3 bases, with 15 bases remaining between them. The V gene's germline CDR1 is MNHEY and CDR2 SVGAGI. CDR3 length: 14 residues.

The rearrangement links TRBV5-1 to TRBJ2-7, with D perhaps matching TRBD1 (6 bases). The CDR3 length is 14 residues. V lost 5 bases to trimming and J lost 0 bases, with 12 bases between them. Per germline, CDR1 SGHRS and CDR2 YFSETQ. CDR3 loop: CASRSGQYSYEQYF. DNA for the CDR3: TGCGCCAGCAGATCAGGACAGTACTCCTACGAGCAGTACTTC.

The chain recombines TRBV14 with TRBJ1-3; no firm D call. Germline CDR1 reads SGHDN; CDR2 reads FVKESK. This CDR3 region has 15 residues. V dropped 4 bases and J dropped 0 bases, with 10 bases sitting between them. The CDR3 loop reads CASSPLQNSGNTIYF. CDR3 DNA: TGTGCCAGCAGCCCTCTACAGAACTCTGGAAACACCATATATTTT.

The chain recombines TRBV27 with TRBJ1-1; D may be TRBD1 (6 bases). V was clipped by 3 bases and J by 7 bases, with 21 bases between them. The CDR3 covers 16 residues. Germline CDR1 reads MNHEY; CDR2 reads SMNVEV (reference sequence). Here the CDR3 reads CASSFGNGQTYGEAFF. The CDR3 nucleotides read TGTGCCAGCAGTTTCGGTAATGGACAGACGTACGGTGAAGCTTTCTTT.

This sequence joins TRBV30 and TRBJ1-1; 11 positions agree with TRBD1. The germline CDR1 and CDR2 sequences are GTSNPN and SVGIG (reference sequence). With 4 bases clipped from V and 4 bases from J, the junction kept 5 bases outside the gene matches. The CDR3 totals 14 residues. The CDR3 DNA reads as TGTGCCTGGACGGACAGGGGGCTGATCACTGAAGCTTTCTTT. Residues: CAWTDRGLITEAFF. The full variable domain, rest sourced from reference TRBV30 and TRBJ1-1, is SQTIHQWPATLVQPVGSPLSLECTVEGTSNPNLYWYRQAAGRGLQLLFYSVGIGQISSEVPQNLSASRPQDRQFILSSKKLLLSDSGFYLCAWTDRGLITEAFFGQGTRLTVV.

This clone was found a few times. This chain connects TRBV7-2 to TRBJ1-3; D call uncertain. The CDR3 covers 15 residues. In germline, CDR1 is SGHTA, CDR2 FQGNSA. V gave up 0 bases and J gave up 0 bases, with 6 bases separating them. CDR3 nucleotides: TGTGCCAGCAGCTTAGCGCTCGGCTCTGGAAACACCATATATTTT. This translates into CASSLALGSGNTIYF.

V is TRBV27 and J is TRBJ1-1, with D hard to call. The ends were cut back, 1 base at V and 3 bases at J, with 12 bases in the middle. The CDR3 length is 15 residues. Germline V gene data show CDR1 as MNHEY and CDR2 as SMNVEV (reference sequence). CDR3 DNA sequence: TGTGCCAGCAGTTTATTTCGGGTGGAGCACACTGAAGCTTTCTTT. It codes for CASSLFRVEHTEAFF.

V and J are TRBV29-1 and TRBJ2-2, with 7 bases fitting TRBD2. The germline V gene encodes CDR1 SQVTM and CDR2 ANQGSEA. With V trimmed by 4 bases and J by 4 bases, 9 bases remained unmatched. The CDR3 length is 15 residues. The CDR3 region is CSVVPPGGGTGELFF. The CDR3 bases are TGCAGCGTTGTTCCCCCTGGGGGGGGCACCGGGGAGCTGTTTTTT.